This paragraph covers one TCR beta chain sequence. No antigen is known for it. CDR3 length: 13 residues. CDR1 and CDR2 (germline): MNHNY, SVGAGI (reference sequence). The V gene lost 3 bases and the J gene lost 11 bases, with 16 bases spanning the gap. This entry belongs to a study of cytomegalovirus exposure and HLA in healthy donors. PCR was performed using 60 Vbeta and 13 Jbeta primers. Data came from immunoSEQ multiplex PCR; TCRdb stores just in-frame clones and leaves some out. The data hold over 150,000 clones, with around 84% observed a single time. Overall study findings and caveats: The study designated fewer than 200 TCR beta chains cytomegalovirus-associated.

This receptor was taken from a girl aged 2 to 10 in good health and CMV-seropositive. Sequencing was carried out using PBMCs. The J gene is TRBJ1-2, the V gene TRBV6-6, with TRBD1 as a possible D gene (6 bases). The CDR3 DNA sequence: TGTGCCAGCAGTTATGGGCAGGGGAAGTGGTACACCTTC. Its translation is CASSYGQGKWYTF.